The rows below give T cell receptor beta chains drawn from one sample of a study of cytomegalovirus exposure and HLA in healthy donors. The table came from immunoSEQ multiplex PCR; TCRdb's copy has only in-frame clones and leaves some out. Among about 140,000 clones listed, around 80% were seen once. The sample taken for sequencing was PBMCs. These receptor sequences come from a male donor in good health and CMV-seropositive. Both conserved end residues are part of each CDR3. D genes are given only for firm matches. Not all rows give a size; the values are once, few, many and, for expanded clones, a class.

clone size	CDR3 length	V gene	D gene	J gene	CDR3 DNA	CDR3 protein
-	18	TRBV7-2	TRBD2	TRBJ2-3	TGTGCCAGCAGCTTCGCCGGGACTAGTCCTACTAGCACAGATACGCAGTATTTT	CASSFAGTSPTSTDTQYF
few	16	TRBV7-2	TRBD2	TRBJ2-7	TGTGCCAGCAGCCCCGCCGGGGGGATCGGCTCCTACGAGCAGTACTTC	CASSPAGGIGSYEQYF
once	16	TRBV5-1	TRBD1	TRBJ1-2	TGCGCCAGCAGCTTGGGGATACAGGGGGCGACTAGCGGCTACACCTTC	CASSLGIQGATSGYTF
-	19	TRBV5-1	TRBD2	TRBJ2-3	TGCGCCAGCAGCTTTCCACCGGGACTAGCGGGGGGACCCACAGATACGCAGTATTTT	CASSFPPGLAGGPTDTQYF
-	13	TRBV5-5	TRBD1	TRBJ2-2	TGTGCCAGCAGCCGCGACAGGGCCGGGGAGCTGTTTTTT	CASSRDRAGELFF
-	14	TRBV5-4	-	TRBJ1-3	TGTGCCAGCAGCATCGGCCCGGGGGGAAACACCATATATTTT	CASSIGPGGNTIYF
-	18	TRBV5-4	TRBD1	TRBJ1-1	TGTGCCAGCAGCTCGCCTAAAGGGACAGGGTTTTTAAACACTGAAGCTTTCTTT	CASSSPKGTGFLNTEAFF
-	15	TRBV6-5	TRBD1	TRBJ1-2	TGTGCCAGCAGTTATATGCCGGAGGGGGCTTATGGCTACACCTTC	CASSYMPEGAYGYTF
once	14	TRBV10-3	-	TRBJ2-7	TGTGCCATCAGTGAGACGGCAGGCCCCTACGAGCAGTACTTC	CAISETAGPYEQYF
-	14	TRBV19	-	TRBJ1-2	TGTGCCAGTAGTATAGAGGGCAGGGATTATGGCTACACCTTC	CASSIEGRDYGYTF
-	14	TRBV4-3	-	TRBJ1-6	TGCGCCAGCAGCCAAGGGGAAGGAGGATCACCCCTCCACTTT	CASSQGEGGSPLHF
-	15	TRBV2	TRBD2	TRBJ2-3	TGTGCCAGCAGCAAACTAGCGGGGGACACAGATACGCAGTATTTT	CASSKLAGDTDTQYF
-	14	TRBV29-1	-	TRBJ2-3	TGCAGCGTCGAAGGACTAACCTACTCAGATACGCAGTATTTT	CSVEGLTYSDTQYF
-	16	TRBV5-4	TRBD1	TRBJ1-5	TGTGCCAGCAGCTCCTACCCTCGGGACAGAAATCAGCCCCAGCATTTT	CASSSYPRDRNQPQHF
-	20	TRBV10-3	TRBD2	TRBJ2-5	TGTGCCATCAGTGAGCCCGGGGGACGCGGGAGGGGACTCCAGGGAGAGACCCAGTACTTC	CAISEPGGRGRGLQGETQYF
-	16	TRBV19	-	TRBJ1-5	TGTGCCAGTAGTATTAGTCTTGGCAGGGGCAATCAGCCCCAGCATTTT	CASSISLGRGNQPQHF
-	14	TRBV19	TRBD2	TRBJ2-7	TGTGCCAGTAGTATAACTAGCGGGACCTACGAGCAGTACTTC	CASSITSGTYEQYF
once	17	TRBV7-6	-	TRBJ2-1	TGTGCCAGCAGCCCCATTTACGACAGGTTCGCGGGCAATGAGCAGTTCTTC	CASSPIYDRFAGNEQFF
-	16	TRBV27	TRBD2	TRBJ2-1	TGTGCCAGCAGTCCCCCTCCGCGGGGGGCGTGGAATGAGCAGTTCTTC	CASSPPPRGAWNEQFF
-	16	TRBV4-3	-	TRBJ2-3	TGCGCCAGCAGCCAAGATAGGGCGGGAAGCACAGATACGCAGTATTTT	CASSQDRAGSTDTQYF
few	14	TRBV6-5	TRBD1	TRBJ2-7	TGTGCCAGCAGCTGGGACAGGGTTTCCTACGAGCAGTACTTC	CASSWDRVSYEQYF
-	15	TRBV7-7	TRBD1	TRBJ2-5	TGTGCTAGCAGCCCCGGGACAGGAGGTAGCGAGACCCAGTACTTC	CASSPGTGGSETQYF
-	15	TRBV18	TRBD1	TRBJ1-6	TGTGCCAGCTCACCACACAGGGGTAAGAATTCACCCCTCCACTTT	CASSPHRGKNSPLHF
-	17	TRBV7-8	TRBD1	TRBJ2-2	TGTGCCAGCAGCCCCGTGGGGGACAGGGGGTTGGCCGGGGAGCTGTTTTTT	CASSPVGDRGLAGELFF
-	15	TRBV19	TRBD1	TRBJ2-1	TGTGCCAGTAGTATTAGACAGGGGGCCGGCAATGAGCAGTTCTTC	CASSIRQGAGNEQFF
-	16	TRBV7-6	-	TRBJ2-7	TGTGCCAGCAGCTTAATAAACAGCGTCCCGGGGTACGAGCAGTACTTC	CASSLINSVPGYEQYF
few	14	TRBV5-6	TRBD1	TRBJ2-7	TGTGCCAGCAGGAAGGGGACAGGGTTAATCGAGCAGTACTTC	CASRKGTGLIEQYF
-	15	TRBV2	-	TRBJ1-1	TGTGCCAGCAGTGATCGGGGGGCGGGTGGCACTGAAGCTTTCTTT	CASSDRGAGGTEAFF
few	14	TRBV7-9	TRBD2	TRBJ2-7	TGTGCCAGCAGCTTTCCCGGGACTAGCTACGAGCAGTACTTC	CASSFPGTSYEQYF
-	15	TRBV6-6	TRBD1	TRBJ1-6	TGTGCCAGCAGTTATACGGGACAGCCTCCCTGGGCCCTCCACTTT	CASSYTGQPPWALHF
-	16	TRBV27	TRBD2	TRBJ2-7	TGTGCCAGCAGTTCCGGACTAGCGCCTCAGAGCCCGGAGGAGTACTTC	CASSSGLAPQSPEEYF
-	15	TRBV23-1	-	TRBJ1-6	TGCGCCAGCAGTCGCATACAGGGCTCTTATTCACCCCTCCACTTT	CASSRIQGSYSPLHF
-	17	TRBV23-1	-	TRBJ1-5	TGCGCCAGCACTTACCCCTCGAGGCAGGGGAACAATCAGCCCCAGCATTTT	CASTYPSRQGNNQPQHF
-	13	TRBV5-8	-	TRBJ2-1	TGTGCCAGCAGCTTGAGTTCGCAACGGGAGCAGTTCTTC	CASSLSSQREQFF
-	18	TRBV15	TRBD1	TRBJ2-1	TGTGCCACCAGCAGAGATGGGGTTGCAGGGGGCGCAGGAAGTGAGCAGTTCTTC	CATSRDGVAGGAGSEQFF
-	13	TRBV7-6	-	TRBJ2-5	TGTGCCAGCAGTGCCGGGGGTGGAGAGACCCAGTACTTC	CASSAGGGETQYF
-	16	TRBV7-9	TRBD2	TRBJ2-7	TGTGCCAGCAGCCAACTAGCGGGGGGGCCGGTATACGAGCAGTACTTC	CASSQLAGGPVYEQYF
-	15	TRBV10-3	-	TRBJ1-2	TGTGCCATCAGTGAGGGGAGCGGGGCAAACTATGGCTACACCTTC	CAISEGSGANYGYTF
-	14	TRBV7-9	TRBD1	TRBJ2-5	TGTGCCAGCAGCCTACAACAGGGGCAAGAGACCCAGTACTTC	CASSLQQGQETQYF
-	14	TRBV27	-	TRBJ2-1	TGTGCCAGCAGTTTTGGACTTCCAAAAGGTGAGCAGTTCTTC	CASSFGLPKGEQFF
-	13	TRBV2	-	TRBJ1-1	TGTGCCAGACGGAGAGGGTCAAACACTGAAGCTTTCTTT	CARRRGSNTEAFF
-	15	TRBV28	-	TRBJ1-3	TGTGCCAGCAGTTTAAGTTTAAGAGGTGGAAACACCATATATTTT	CASSLSLRGGNTIYF
few	14	TRBV21-1	-	TRBJ1-4	TGTGCCAGCAACGGCCGGGACAGGGATGAAAAACTGTTTTTT	CASNGRDRDEKLFF
once	13	TRBV19	TRBD1	TRBJ1-2	TGTGCCAGTAGTTTGGGACAGGGGTATGGCTACACCTTC	CASSLGQGYGYTF
-	15	TRBV5-8	TRBD1	TRBJ2-7	TGTGCCAGCAGCCTTGGGACAGGAAGCTCCTACGAGCAGTACTTC	CASSLGTGSSYEQYF
once	17	TRBV7-8	TRBD2	TRBJ2-3	TGTGCCAGCAGCTTAATTCGACTAGCGGGGCCCACAGATACGCAGTATTTT	CASSLIRLAGPTDTQYF
-	13	TRBV7-9	-	TRBJ2-2	TGTGCCAGCAGCTTAGTTGCCGGCGGGGAGCTGTTTTTT	CASSLVAGGELFF
-	16	TRBV4-1	-	TRBJ2-3	TGCGCCAGCAGCCAAGTAGTAGCCGGGGGTACAGATACGCAGTATTTT	CASSQVVAGGTDTQYF
-	14	TRBV28	TRBD1	TRBJ2-7	TGTGCCAGTTGCGTGTACAGGGGCTCCTACGAGCAGTACTTC	CASCVYRGSYEQYF
-	17	TRBV18	-	TRBJ2-1	TGTGCCAGCTCACCGCAATACACAGACCCCTCCTACAATGAGCAGTTCTTC	CASSPQYTDPSYNEQFF
-	13	TRBV19	-	TRBJ1-2	TGTGCCAGTATCGCACAGGGACCGGGAGGCTACACCTTC	CASIAQGPGGYTF
-	14	TRBV14	-	TRBJ2-3	TGTGCCAGCAGCCAACAGGGGTTTACGGATACGCAGTATTTT	CASSQQGFTDTQYF